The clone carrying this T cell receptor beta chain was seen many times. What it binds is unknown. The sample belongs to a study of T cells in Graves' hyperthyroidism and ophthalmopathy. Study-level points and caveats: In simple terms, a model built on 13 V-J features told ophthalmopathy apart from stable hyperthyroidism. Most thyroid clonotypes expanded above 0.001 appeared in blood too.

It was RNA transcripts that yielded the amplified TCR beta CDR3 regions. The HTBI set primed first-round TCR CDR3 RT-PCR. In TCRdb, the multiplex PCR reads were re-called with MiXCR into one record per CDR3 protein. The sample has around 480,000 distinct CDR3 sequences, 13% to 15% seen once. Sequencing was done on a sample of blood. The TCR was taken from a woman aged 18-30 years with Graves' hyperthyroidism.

The CDR3 coding sequence is TGTGCTAGTGGGGGAGTTCCGGGACAGTTCTCGCCCCAGCATTTT. Amino acid sequence: CASGGVPGQFSPQHF. The chain is built from TRBV12-5 and TRBJ1-5; 7 nucleotides match TRBD1. The V segment lost 6 bases and the J segment 9 bases; nucleotides outside the gene matches: 14. CDR3 size: 15 residues. CDR1 is LGHNT, CDR2 FRNRAP, per germline.